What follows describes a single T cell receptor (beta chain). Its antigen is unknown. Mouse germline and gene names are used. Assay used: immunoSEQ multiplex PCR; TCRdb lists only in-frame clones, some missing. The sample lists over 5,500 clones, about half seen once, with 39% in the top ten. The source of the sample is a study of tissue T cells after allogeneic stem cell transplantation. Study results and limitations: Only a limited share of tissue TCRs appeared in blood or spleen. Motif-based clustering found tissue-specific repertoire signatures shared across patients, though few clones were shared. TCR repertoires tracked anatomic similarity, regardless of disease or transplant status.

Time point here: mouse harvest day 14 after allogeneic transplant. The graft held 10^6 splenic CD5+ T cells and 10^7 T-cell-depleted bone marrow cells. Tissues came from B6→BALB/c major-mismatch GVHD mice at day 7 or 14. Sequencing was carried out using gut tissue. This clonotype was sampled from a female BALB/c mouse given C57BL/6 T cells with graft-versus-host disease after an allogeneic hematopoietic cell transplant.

CDR3 sequence: CSSSQSGRTEVFF. Incomplete CDR3 DNA: TGCTCCAGCAGTCAATCGGGGCGAACAGAAGTCTTC. This sequence joins TRBV23 and TRBJ1-1. The read terminates 1 residue before the CDR3 end, so the remaining end is supplied by the germline J gene. The CDR3 sequence is 13 residues long. Germline V gives CDR1 KGHTA, CDR2 FQNQQP.